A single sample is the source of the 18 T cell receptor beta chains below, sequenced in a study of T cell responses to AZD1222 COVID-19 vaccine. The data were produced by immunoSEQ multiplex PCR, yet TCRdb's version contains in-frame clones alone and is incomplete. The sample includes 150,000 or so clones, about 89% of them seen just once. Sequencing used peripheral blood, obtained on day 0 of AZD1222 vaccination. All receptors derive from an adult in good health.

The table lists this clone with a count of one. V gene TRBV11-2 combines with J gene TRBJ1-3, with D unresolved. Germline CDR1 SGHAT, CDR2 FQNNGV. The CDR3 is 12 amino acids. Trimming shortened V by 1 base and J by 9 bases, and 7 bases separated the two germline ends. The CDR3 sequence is CASSLGWGTIYF. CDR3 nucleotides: TGTGCCAGCAGCTTAGGGTGGGGCACCATATATTTT.

This CDR3 is CASSGLAGDSYNEQFF. CDR3 in DNA: TGTGCCAGCAGCGGACTAGCGGGAGACTCCTACAATGAGCAGTTCTTC. The rearrangement joins TRBV2 to TRBJ2-1; 13 bases align to TRBD2. Germline lookup yields CDR1 SNHLY and CDR2 FYNNEI. Unmatched junction bases numbered 2, after V lost 6 bases and J lost 0 bases. The CDR3 has 16 amino acids.

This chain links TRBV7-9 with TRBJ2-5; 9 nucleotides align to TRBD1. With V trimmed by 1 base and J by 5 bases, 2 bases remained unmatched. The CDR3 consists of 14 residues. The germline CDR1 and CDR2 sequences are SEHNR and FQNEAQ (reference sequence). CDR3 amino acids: CASSLVGTGETQYF. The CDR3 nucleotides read TGTGCCAGCAGCTTAGTCGGGACAGGGGAGACCCAGTACTTC.

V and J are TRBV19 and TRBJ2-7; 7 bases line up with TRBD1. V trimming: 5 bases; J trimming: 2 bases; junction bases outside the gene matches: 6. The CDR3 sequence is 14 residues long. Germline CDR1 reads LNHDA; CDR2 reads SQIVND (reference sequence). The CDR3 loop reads CASSARQGTYEQYF. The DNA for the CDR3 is TGTGCCAGTAGTGCACGACAGGGAACCTACGAGCAGTACTTC. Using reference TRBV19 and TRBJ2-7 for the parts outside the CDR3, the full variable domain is DGGITQSPKYLFRKEGQNVTLSCEQNLNHDAMYWYRQDPGQGLRLIYYSQIVNDFQKGDIAEGYSVSREKKESFPLTVTSAQKNPTAFYLCASSARQGTYEQYFGPGTRLTVT.

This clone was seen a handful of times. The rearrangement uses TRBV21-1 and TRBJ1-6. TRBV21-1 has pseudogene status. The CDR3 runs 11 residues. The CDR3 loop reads CASSVYSPLHF. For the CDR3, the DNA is TGTGCCAGCAGCGTATATTCACCCCTCCACTTT.

DNA for the CDR3: TGTGCCAGCAGCCAAGATTTGGGCGGGAGCCCAATTATGTGCTACGAGCAGTACTTC. Its protein is CASSQDLGGSPIMCYEQYF. The V call is TRBV3-1 (or the pseudogene TRBV3-2), the J call TRBJ2-7; 7 bases are a match to TRBD2. Germline-derived CDR1 and CDR2 are LGHDT and YNNKEL (reference sequence). Germline trimming cut 0 bases from V and 3 bases from J; bases unmatched to any gene: 17. The CDR3 covers 19 residues.

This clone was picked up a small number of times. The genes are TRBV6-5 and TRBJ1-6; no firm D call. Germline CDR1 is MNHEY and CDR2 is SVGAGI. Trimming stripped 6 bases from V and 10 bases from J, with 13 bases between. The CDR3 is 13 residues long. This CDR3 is CASSPPRPSPLHF. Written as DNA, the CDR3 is TGTGCCAGCAGCCCCCCCAGACCCTCACCCCTCCACTTT.

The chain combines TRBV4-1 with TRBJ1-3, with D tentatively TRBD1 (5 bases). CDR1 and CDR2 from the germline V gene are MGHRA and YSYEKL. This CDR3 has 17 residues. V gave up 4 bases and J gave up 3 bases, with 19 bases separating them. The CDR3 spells CASSLLFQGPGGNTIYF. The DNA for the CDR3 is TGCGCCAGCAGCCTCCTATTTCAGGGTCCGGGTGGAAACACCATATATTTT.

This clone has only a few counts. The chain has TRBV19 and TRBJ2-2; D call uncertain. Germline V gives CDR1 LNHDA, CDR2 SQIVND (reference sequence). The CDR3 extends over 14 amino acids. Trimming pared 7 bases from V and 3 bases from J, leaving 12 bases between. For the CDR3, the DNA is TGTGCCAGTAATCGTTGGGGATACACCGGGGAGCTGTTTTTT. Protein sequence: CASNRWGYTGELFF.

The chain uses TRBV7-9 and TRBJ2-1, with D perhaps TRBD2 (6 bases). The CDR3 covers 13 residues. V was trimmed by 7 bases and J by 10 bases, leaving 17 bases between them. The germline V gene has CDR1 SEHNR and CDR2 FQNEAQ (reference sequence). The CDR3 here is CASTRGGVDEQFF. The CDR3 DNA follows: TGTGCCAGCACCCGGGGCGGGGTGGACGAGCAGTTCTTC.

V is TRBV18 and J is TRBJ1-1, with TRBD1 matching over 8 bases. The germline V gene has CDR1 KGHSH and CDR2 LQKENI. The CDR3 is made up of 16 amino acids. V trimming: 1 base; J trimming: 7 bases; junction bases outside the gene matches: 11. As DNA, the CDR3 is TGTGCCAGCTCACCACTACCCCAGGGGGCGCATAGTGAAGCTTTCTTT. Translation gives CASSPLPQGAHSEAFF.

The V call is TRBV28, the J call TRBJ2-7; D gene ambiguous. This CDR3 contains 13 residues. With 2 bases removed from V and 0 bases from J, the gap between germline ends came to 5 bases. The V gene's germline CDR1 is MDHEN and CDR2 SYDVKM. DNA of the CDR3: TGTGCCAGCAGTTTAACGTTCTCCTACGAGCAGTACTTC. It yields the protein CASSLTFSYEQYF.

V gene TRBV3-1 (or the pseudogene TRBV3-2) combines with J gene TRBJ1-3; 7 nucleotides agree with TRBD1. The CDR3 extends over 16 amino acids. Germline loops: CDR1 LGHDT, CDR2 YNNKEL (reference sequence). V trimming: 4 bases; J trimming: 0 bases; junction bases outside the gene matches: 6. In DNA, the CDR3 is TGTGCCAGCAGCCGGAGGGACAGTAACTCTGGAAACACCATATATTTT. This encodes CASSRRDSNSGNTIYF.

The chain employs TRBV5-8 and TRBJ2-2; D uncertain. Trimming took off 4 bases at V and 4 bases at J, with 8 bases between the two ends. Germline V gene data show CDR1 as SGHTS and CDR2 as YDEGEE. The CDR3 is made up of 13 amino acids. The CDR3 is CASSRIVTGELFF. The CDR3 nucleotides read TGTGCCAGCAGCCGCATTGTCACCGGGGAGCTGTTTTTT.

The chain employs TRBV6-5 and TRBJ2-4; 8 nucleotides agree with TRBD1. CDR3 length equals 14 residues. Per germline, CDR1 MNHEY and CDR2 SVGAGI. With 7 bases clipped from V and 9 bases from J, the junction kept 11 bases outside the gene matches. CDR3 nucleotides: TGTGCCAGCATTGGGGACAGGTATCTTGGCATTCAGTACTTC. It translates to CASIGDRYLGIQYF.

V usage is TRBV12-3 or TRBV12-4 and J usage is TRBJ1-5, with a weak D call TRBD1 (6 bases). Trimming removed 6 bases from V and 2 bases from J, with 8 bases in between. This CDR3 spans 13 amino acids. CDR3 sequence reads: CASRRTGNQPQHF. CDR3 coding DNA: TGTGCCAGCAGGCGGACAGGCAATCAGCCCCAGCATTTT.

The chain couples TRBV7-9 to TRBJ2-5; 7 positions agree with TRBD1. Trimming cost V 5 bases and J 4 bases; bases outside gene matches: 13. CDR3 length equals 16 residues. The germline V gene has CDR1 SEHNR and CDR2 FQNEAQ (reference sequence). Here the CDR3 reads CASSPNRQGRGETQYF. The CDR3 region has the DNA TGTGCCAGCAGCCCGAATCGACAGGGACGGGGAGAGACCCAGTACTTC.

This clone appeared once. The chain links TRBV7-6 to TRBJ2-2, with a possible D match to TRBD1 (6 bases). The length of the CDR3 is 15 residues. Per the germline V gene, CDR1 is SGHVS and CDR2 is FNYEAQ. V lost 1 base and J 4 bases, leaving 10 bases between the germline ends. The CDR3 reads CASSLGGDITGELFF. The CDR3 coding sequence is TGTGCCAGCAGCTTAGGAGGGGACATCACCGGGGAGCTGTTTTTT.